These 30 T cell receptor beta chains came from one sample sequenced in a study of T cells after yellow fever vaccination. One entry per CDR3 protein results from TCRdb running MiXCR on the 5' RACE reads. The table lists about 350,000 distinct CDR3 sequences, around a tenth of them singletons. The sample in question was PBMCs, obtained on the day of the first yellow fever vaccination. The receptors stem from a young man who received the YFV17D yellow fever vaccine.

This clonotype turned up a few times. The chain carries TRBV4-1 and TRBJ1-4; TRBD1 matches 8 bases. The CDR3 runs to 15 residues. V lost 1 base and J lost 6; bases outside the gene matches: 4. Germline CDR1 and CDR2: MGHRA and YSYEKL. CDR3 nucleotide sequence: TGCGCCAGCAGCCAAGTTGCAGGGGGCGATGAAAAACTGTTTTTT. Translating it yields CASSQVAGGDEKLFF.

V usage is TRBV18 and J usage is TRBJ2-3, with 11 bases identical to TRBD2. The germline V gene has CDR1 KGHSH and CDR2 LQKENI. V lost 1 base to trimming and J lost 2 bases; unmatched junction nucleotides: 5. CDR3 length equals 17 residues. The DNA of the CDR3 is TGTGCCAGCTCACCACTCCTAGCGGGGGGCCCCACAGATACGCAGTATTTT. Translation: CASSPLLAGGPTDTQYF.

In this sample, this clonotype turned up a few times. V and J are TRBV20-1 and TRBJ2-1, with D maybe TRBD2 (7 bases). This CDR3 contains 15 residues. V lost 1 base, J lost 6 bases, and 16 bases lay in between. Germline CDR1 reads DFQATT; CDR2 reads SNEGSKA (reference sequence). CDR3 residues: CSARVGGDISNEQFF. The CDR3 DNA sequence: TGCAGTGCTAGAGTGGGGGGGGACATTAGCAATGAGCAGTTCTTC.

This clonotype was counted only a few times. This rearrangement joins TRBV6-5 to TRBJ1-4; D possibly corresponds to TRBD1 (6 bases). V lost 0 bases to trimming and J lost 8 bases, with 16 bases between them. Germline V lookup: CDR1 MNHEY, CDR2 SVGAGI. The CDR3 totals 16 residues. This chain's CDR3 is CASSYSLGTGKEKLFF. The CDR3 region has the DNA TGTGCCAGCAGTTACTCGTTGGGTACAGGGAAGGAAAAACTGTTTTTT.

The chain couples TRBV11-2 to TRBJ2-5; D gene ambiguous. Deletions cut 5 bases from V and 5 bases from J, with 12 bases between. Germline-derived CDR1 and CDR2 are SGHAT and FQNNGV. The CDR3 runs 13 residues. The CDR3 reads CASSRPADETQYF. The CDR3 DNA sequence: TGTGCCAGCAGCCGACCCGCCGATGAGACCCAGTACTTC.

In its sample, this clonotype was seen many times. This chain connects TRBV10-3 to TRBJ2-3; D might be TRBD1 (6 bases). V lost 4 bases and J lost 1, with 9 bases in between. Germline V gene data show CDR1 as ENHRY and CDR2 as SYGVKD. The CDR3 sequence is 14 residues long. CDR3 nucleotide sequence: TGTGCCATCAGTGTGGGGGCCGGCACAGATACGCAGTATTTT. Its protein is CAISVGAGTDTQYF.

This chain joins TRBV3-1 and TRBJ2-7; 7 bases fit TRBD1. The V and J ends lost 5 bases and 5 bases, in that order; junction bases with no gene match: 6. The CDR3 length is 13 residues. Germline loops: CDR1 LGHDT, CDR2 YNNKEL (reference sequence). The CDR3 nucleotides read TGTGCCAGCAGCGACGGGACAGTGGACGAGCAGTACGTC. This encodes CASSDGTVDEQYV.

This clonotype was observed at least ten times. The rearrangement uses TRBV7-9 and TRBJ1-4, with TRBD1 as a possible D gene (5 bases). Germline CDR1 and CDR2: SEHNR and FQNEAQ (reference sequence). With 2 bases removed from V and 5 bases from J, the gap between germline ends came to 12 bases. The CDR3 covers 15 residues. The CDR3 reads CASSLNGGRNEKLFF. The CDR3 DNA reads as TGTGCCAGCAGCTTAAACGGGGGAAGAAATGAAAAACTGTTTTTT.

This sequence joins TRBV29-1 and TRBJ2-5; no clear D. Looked up from germline, CDR1 is SQVTM and CDR2 is ANQGSEA. With 6 bases removed from V and 5 bases from J, the gap between germline ends came to 10 bases. The CDR3 runs to 11 residues. CDR3 DNA: TGCAGCGTGTGGGGATTGGAGACCCAGTACTTC. Encoded protein: CSVWGLETQYF.

This clonotype showed up just a few times. The rearrangement joins TRBV12-3 or TRBV12-4 to TRBJ2-1; the D gene is possibly TRBD2 (6 bases). Trimming took 5 bases from V and 9 from J, leaving 14 bases between them. The CDR3 has 13 amino acids. The CDR3 region has the DNA TGTGCCAGCAGTACTACAGCGGGCGGTGAGCAGTTCTTC. Its protein is CASSTTAGGEQFF.

This clonotype was seen repeatedly, ten times or more. The rearrangement links TRBV5-4 to TRBJ1-2; TRBD1 might be the D (5 bases). V lost 4 bases and J 2 bases, leaving 15 bases between the germline ends. There are 15 residues in the CDR3. Germline V gene sequence: CDR1 SGHNT, CDR2 YYREEE (reference sequence). This CDR3 reads CASSLGGSRNYGYTF. Here the CDR3 DNA reads TGTGCCAGCAGCCTGGGGGGGAGCAGGAACTATGGCTACACCTTC.

This clonotype was observed a few times. Written as DNA, the CDR3 is TGCGCCAGCAGCTTACAGGGAGGTTTCCAAGAGACCCAGTACTTC. Protein sequence: CASSLQGGFQETQYF. V usage is TRBV5-1 and J usage is TRBJ2-5; D may match TRBD1 or TRBD2 (6 bases each). This CDR3 comprises 15 residues. Trimming took 2 bases from V and 1 from J, leaving 12 bases between them. CDR1 is SGHRS, CDR2 YFSETQ, per germline.

The V and J genes are TRBV29-1 and TRBJ1-2; D is uncertain. In germline, CDR1 is SQVTM, CDR2 ANQGSEA. The CDR3 consists of 14 residues. V dropped 3 bases and J dropped 4 bases, with 15 bases sitting between them. CDR3: CSVDSSGSFYGYTF. Written as DNA, the CDR3 is TGCAGCGTTGATAGTTCTGGATCGTTCTATGGCTACACCTTC. Full variable domain (rest looked up from reference TRBV29-1 and TRBJ1-2): SAVISQKPSRDICQRGTSLTIQCQVDSQVTMMFWYRQQPGQSLTLIATANQGSEATYESGFVIDKFPISRPNLTFSTLTVSNMSPEDSSIYLCSVDSSGSFYGYTFGSGTRLTVV.

V usage is TRBV20-1 and J usage is TRBJ2-3; D may be TRBD2 (7 bases). The CDR3 has 14 residues. V was trimmed by 1 base and J by 4 bases, leaving 12 bases between them. Looked up from germline, CDR1 is DFQATT and CDR2 is SNEGSKA (reference sequence). CDR3 nucleotide sequence: TGCAGTGCTAGAGTCGGGGGGCCCTCAGATACGCAGTATTTT. Protein sequence: CSARVGGPSDTQYF.

This clonotype was seen repeatedly, ten times or more. The chain recombines TRBV29-1 with TRBJ2-2; D not resolved. Germline values: CDR1 SQVTM, CDR2 ANQGSEA. This CDR3 is 14 amino acids long. Trimming cost V 1 base and J 6 bases, with 12 bases left between them. The CDR3 spells CSVEGGSKPGELFF. The DNA of the CDR3 is TGCAGCGTTGAAGGAGGTTCTAAACCCGGGGAGCTGTTTTTT.

V and J are TRBV7-6 and TRBJ1-5; a weak D match, TRBD1 (6 bases). The CDR3 has 18 residues. Germline assignment: CDR1 SGHVS and CDR2 FNYEAQ. Between the trimmed V and J ends, which lost 0 bases and 3 bases, there was a span of 18 bases. The CDR3 DNA reads as TGTGCCAGCAGCTTAGCGTGGGTGTGGGGACACTTCAATCAGCCCCAGCATTTT. Translated: CASSLAWVWGHFNQPQHF. Together with reference TRBV7-6 and TRBJ1-5, the CDR3 gives the full variable domain: GAGVSQSPRYKVTKRGQDVALRCDPISGHVSLYWYRQALGQGPEFLTYFNYEAQQDKSGLPNDRFSAERPEGSISTLTIQRTEQRDSAMYRCASSLAWVWGHFNQPQHFGDGTRLSIL.

The CDR3 bases are TGCGCCAGCAGCCAAGACGGGAGGAGCACTGAAGCTTTCTTT. It is translated as CASSQDGRSTEAFF. The rearrangement uses TRBV4-1 and TRBJ1-1; D is ambiguous. The CDR3 sequence is 14 residues long. V was pared by 0 bases and J by 4 bases, with 9 bases between. Germline CDR1 is MGHRA and CDR2 is YSYEKL.

The genes are TRBV24-1 and TRBJ2-5; D uncertain. V lost 4 bases and J lost 4, with 12 bases in between. This CDR3 comprises 14 residues. Germline V gives CDR1 KGHDR, CDR2 SFDVKD. In nucleotides, the CDR3 is TGTGCCACCAGTGACCCGGGCAGTCTAGAGACCCAGTACTTC. Translating it yields CATSDPGSLETQYF.

V and J are TRBV12-3 or TRBV12-4 and TRBJ1-1, with D maybe TRBD1 (6 bases). The CDR3 contains 14 residues. Between the trimmed V and J ends, which lost 6 bases and 1 base, there was a span of 12 bases. CDR3 protein: CASSLATGNTEAFF. CDR3 nucleotide sequence: TGTGCCAGCAGCCTAGCGACAGGGAACACTGAAGCTTTCTTT.

This clonotype was counted a single time. One end of the junction varies from germline; a read error may be responsible. The chain is built from TRBV7-9 and TRBJ2-1, with D unclear. CDR3 size: 16 residues. Germline V gene sequence: CDR1 SEHNR, CDR2 FQNEAQ (reference sequence). The CDR3 spells CDSSAFWVSSYNEQFF. The CDR3 DNA reads as TGTGACAGCAGCGCGTTTTGGGTAAGCTCCTACAATGAGCAGTTCTTC.

The chain uses TRBV6-5 and TRBJ2-1; D call uncertain. There are 15 residues in the CDR3. CDR1 is MNHEY and CDR2 is SVGAGI in the germline V gene. V lost 2 bases, J lost 0 bases, and 8 bases lay in between. In DNA form, the CDR3 reads TGTGCCAGCAGTTACCGGCCAGACTCCTACAATGAGCAGTTCTTC. Protein sequence: CASSYRPDSYNEQFF.

This clonotype was observed a handful of times. This chain uses TRBV11-2 with TRBJ2-1; 8 positions match TRBD2. Germline CDR1 SGHAT, CDR2 FQNNGV. J was trimmed by 8 bases and V by 5 bases; bases with no gene match: 14. The CDR3 is made up of 16 amino acids. CDR3 in DNA: TGTGCCAGCAGCCGTGACCTTCGGGGGGGCATGGATGAGCAGTTCTTC. It codes for CASSRDLRGGMDEQFF.

In its sample, this clonotype was seen a few times. The CDR3 DNA follows: TGCAGTGCTGGCGGTACTGCGGAATCCTACGAGCAGTACTTC. It codes for CSAGGTAESYEQYF. The gene calls are TRBV20-1 and TRBJ2-7; D is uncertain. Germline V gene sequence: CDR1 DFQATT, CDR2 SNEGSKA (reference sequence). CDR3 length: 14 amino acids. V lost 5 bases and J lost 1, with 15 bases in between.

This chain connects TRBV9 to TRBJ1-3, with D perhaps TRBD1 (6 bases). There are 14 residues in the CDR3. V was clipped by 4 bases and J by 3 bases, with 11 bases between them. Germline values: CDR1 SGDLS, CDR2 YYNGEE. The CDR3 spells CASSRDNLGNTIYF. CDR3 DNA: TGTGCCAGCAGCCGGGACAATCTTGGAAACACCATATATTTT.

The rearrangement links TRBV5-5 to TRBJ2-2; D remains ambiguous. Germline V CDR1 and CDR2: SGHKS, YYEKEE (reference sequence). There are 17 residues in the CDR3. Trimming shortened V by 6 bases and J by 2 bases, and 20 bases separated the two germline ends. CDR3 residues: CASTRAPAAVNTGELFF. CDR3 sequence (DNA): TGTGCCAGCACCCGGGCCCCGGCCGCCGTAAACACCGGGGAGCTGTTTTTT.

This clonotype was observed at least ten times. V gene TRBV20-1 combines with J gene TRBJ1-2; no clear D. Germline V lookup: CDR1 DFQATT, CDR2 SNEGSKA (reference sequence). This CDR3 is 12 amino acids long. The CDR3 sequence: CSVNLRNYGYTF. CDR3 in DNA: TGCAGCGTCAATCTACGGAACTATGGCTACACCTTC.

About this clonotype itself: The junction does not match germline at one end; this may be a read error. The chain has TRBV7-9 and TRBJ1-1; 7 bases map to TRBD1. Germline V gives CDR1 SEHNR, CDR2 FQNEAQ (reference sequence). The CDR3 loop spans 11 amino acids. CDR3 bases: TGTGCCAGCAGCTTAGCAACGGGACAGAACTTT. This gives the protein CASSLATGQNF.

The rearrangement joins TRBV20-1 to TRBJ2-2, with TRBD1 matching 8 bases. Germline V gives CDR1 DFQATT, CDR2 SNEGSKA (reference sequence). This CDR3 is built from 15 residues. Germline trimming cut 1 base from V and 4 bases from J; bases unmatched to any gene: 5. The DNA for the CDR3 is TGCAGTGCTAGAGGACAGACAGGGGTCACCGGGGAGCTGTTTTTT. It yields the protein CSARGQTGVTGELFF.

The chain links TRBV19 to TRBJ1-1, with 9 bases that match TRBD1. The CDR3 runs 12 residues. V lost 8 bases and J lost 8; bases outside the gene matches: 6. Germline CDR1 is LNHDA and CDR2 is SQIVND (reference sequence). CDR3 amino acids: CASGDRVGEAFF. The CDR3, as DNA: TGTGCCAGTGGGGACAGGGTGGGAGAAGCTTTCTTT. The full variable domain, its missing parts supplied by reference TRBV19 and TRBJ1-1, is DGGITQSPKYLFRKEGQNVTLSCEQNLNHDAMYWYRQDPGQGLRLIYYSQIVNDFQKGDIAEGYSVSREKKESFPLTVTSAQKNPTAFYLCASGDRVGEAFFGQGTRLTVV.

The genes are TRBV7-3 and TRBJ2-3; either TRBD1 or TRBD2 may supply D (6 bases each). The CDR3 contains 14 residues. Per germline, CDR1 SGHTA and CDR2 FQGTGA. Trimming pared 11 bases from V and 4 bases from J, leaving 19 bases between. The CDR3 nucleotides read TGTGCCTGCTCTTCGGGGGCAACCCCAGATACGCAGTATTTT. Translated, it gives CACSSGATPDTQYF.